This entry lists 10 T cell receptor beta chains sequenced from one sample in a study of cytomegalovirus exposure and HLA in healthy donors. PCR used 60 Vbeta primers and 13 Jbeta primers. This table comes from immunoSEQ multiplex PCR, and its TCRdb copy is limited to in-frame clones, with some not included. The sample lists about 100,000 clones; around 73% were seen once. The material sequenced was PBMCs. These receptors all stem from a man aged 25 to 40 in good health and CMV-seronegative.

The J gene is TRBJ1-2, the V gene TRBV15, with D uncertain. The CDR3 consists of 13 residues. The V end was cut by 6 bases, the J end by 5 bases, with 13 bases between. The V gene's germline CDR1 is LNHNV and CDR2 YYDKDF (reference sequence). The CDR3 sequence: CATSRGEFYGYTF. In DNA form, the CDR3 reads TGTGCCACCAGTCGAGGAGAGTTTTATGGCTACACCTTC.

The chain joins TRBV30 to TRBJ2-5, with TRBD2 matching 11 bases. Germline V lookup: CDR1 GTSNPN, CDR2 SVGIG (reference sequence). There are 17 residues in the CDR3. Unmatched junction bases numbered 14, after V lost 4 bases and J lost 4 bases. The CDR3 nucleotides are TGTGCCTGGAATCCGGGACTAGCGGCTCTAAGGGGAGAGACCCAGTACTTC. This translates into CAWNPGLAALRGETQYF.

As for this clone: The sample has other DNA sequences that encode this CDR3 too. The CDR3 nucleotides read TGTGCCAGCAGTGACCCTCTAAGCACAGATACGCAGTATTTT. It encodes CASSDPLSTDTQYF. This chain connects TRBV2 to TRBJ2-3; D not certain. The CDR3 runs to 14 residues. V lost 3 bases and J 0 bases, leaving 7 bases between the germline ends. Germline V gene sequence: CDR1 SNHLY, CDR2 FYNNEI.

The V and J genes are TRBV30 and TRBJ2-7, with TRBD1 identical over 8 bases. CDR3 length equals 14 residues. CDR1 is GTSNPN, CDR2 SVGIG, per germline (reference sequence). V was clipped by 3 bases and J by 3 bases; unmatched bases: 7. In DNA, the CDR3 is TGTGCCTGGAGCTTCGGGACAGGCGACTACGAGCAGTACTTC. This encodes CAWSFGTGDYEQYF.

The count of this clone is one. V and J are TRBV30 and TRBJ1-4; D may be TRBD1 (5 bases). Trimming pared 1 base from V and 6 bases from J, leaving 12 bases between. The CDR3 has 14 residues. Germline CDR1 GTSNPN, CDR2 SVGIG (reference sequence). For the CDR3, the DNA is TGTGCCTGGAGTGGTTTAGGGGCAGATGAAAAACTGTTTTTT. Translating it yields CAWSGLGADEKLFF.

The chain employs TRBV6-5 and TRBJ2-7; 12 bases agree with TRBD1. The V and J ends lost 6 bases and 9 bases, in that order; junction bases with no gene match: 9. Looked up from germline, CDR1 is MNHEY and CDR2 is SVGAGI. This CDR3 region has 14 residues. CDR3 protein: CASRSPGTGGGQYF. The CDR3 DNA reads TGTGCCAGCAGGTCCCCCGGGACAGGGGGCGGGCAGTACTTC.

V and J are TRBV5-6 and TRBJ2-3; 7 nucleotides align to TRBD1. J lost 3 bases, V lost 4 bases, and 2 bases had no gene match. The CDR3 covers 13 residues. Germline CDR1 reads SGHDT; CDR2 reads YYEEEE. CDR3 residues: CASSRGQTDTQYF. In nucleotides, the CDR3 is TGTGCCAGCAGCCGGGGACAGACAGATACGCAGTATTTT.

This chain uses TRBV27 with TRBJ2-7, with TRBD2 identical over 11 bases. Germline V gene sequence: CDR1 MNHEY, CDR2 SMNVEV (reference sequence). This CDR3 is 15 amino acids long. V trimming: 6 bases; J trimming: 5 bases; junction bases outside the gene matches: 9. In nucleotides, the CDR3 is TGTGCCAGCAGCTATTCGACTAGCGGGGTGAACGAGCAGTACTTC. This codes for CASSYSTSGVNEQYF.

The chain couples TRBV6-1 to TRBJ1-5; D not certain. Germline CDR1 and CDR2: MNHNS and SASEGT. With 3 bases removed from V and 11 bases from J, the gap between germline ends came to 8 bases. The CDR3 covers 11 residues. The CDR3 DNA reads TGTGCCAGCAGTGACGAGTGCTCCCAGCATTTT. Protein: CASSDECSQHF.

This chain connects TRBV11-2 to TRBJ1-5; maybe TRBD1 (5 bases). There are 15 residues in the CDR3. The ends were cut back, 5 bases at V and 6 bases at J, with 17 bases in the middle. CDR1 SGHAT and CDR2 FQNNGV come from the germline V gene. CDR3 amino acids: CASSPGGGEGQPQHF. CDR3 DNA sequence: TGTGCCAGCAGCCCGGGTGGGGGGGAGGGTCAGCCCCAGCATTTT.